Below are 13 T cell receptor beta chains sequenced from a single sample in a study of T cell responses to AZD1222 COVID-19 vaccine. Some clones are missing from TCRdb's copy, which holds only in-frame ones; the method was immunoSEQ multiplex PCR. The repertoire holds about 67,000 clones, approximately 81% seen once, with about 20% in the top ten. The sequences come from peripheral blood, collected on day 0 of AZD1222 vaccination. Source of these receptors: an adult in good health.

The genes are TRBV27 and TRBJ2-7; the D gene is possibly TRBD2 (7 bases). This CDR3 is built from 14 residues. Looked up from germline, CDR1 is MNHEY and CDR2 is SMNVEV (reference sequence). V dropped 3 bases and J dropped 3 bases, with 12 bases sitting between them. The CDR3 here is CASSLGGQGYEQYF. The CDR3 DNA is TGTGCCAGCAGTTTGGGGGGGCAGGGCTACGAGCAGTACTTC.

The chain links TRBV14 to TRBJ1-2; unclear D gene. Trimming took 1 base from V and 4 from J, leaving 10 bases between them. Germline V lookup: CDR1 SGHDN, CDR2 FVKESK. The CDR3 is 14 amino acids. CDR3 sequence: CASSQVNRAYGYTF. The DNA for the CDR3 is TGTGCCAGCAGCCAAGTTAACAGAGCCTATGGCTACACCTTC.

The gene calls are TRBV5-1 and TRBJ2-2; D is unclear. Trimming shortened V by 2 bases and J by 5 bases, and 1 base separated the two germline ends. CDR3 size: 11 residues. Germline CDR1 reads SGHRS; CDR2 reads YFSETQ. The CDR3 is CASSFTGELFF. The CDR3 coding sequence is TGCGCCAGCAGCTTTACCGGGGAGCTGTTTTTT. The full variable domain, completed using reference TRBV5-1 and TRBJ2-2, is KAGVTQTPRYLIKTRGQQVTLSCSPISGHRSVSWYQQTPGQGLQFLFEYFSETQRNKGNFPGRFSGRQFSNSRSEMNVSTLELGDSALYLCASSFTGELFFGEGSRLTVL.

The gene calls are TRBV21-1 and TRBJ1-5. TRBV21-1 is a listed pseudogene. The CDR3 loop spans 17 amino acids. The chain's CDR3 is CASSKKDEGLGWQPQHF. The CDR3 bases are TGTGCCAGCAGCAAAAAGGATGAGGGGCTGGGATGGCAGCCCCAGCATTTT.

CDR3 loop: CASSGQADTQYF. CDR3 coding DNA: TGTGCCAGCAGCGGACAGGCAGATACGCAGTATTTT. The V call is TRBV7-9, the J call TRBJ2-3, with 7 bases identical to TRBD1. Trimming cost V 5 bases and J 4 bases; bases outside gene matches: 0. This CDR3 has 12 residues. Germline V gene data show CDR1 as SEHNR and CDR2 as FQNEAQ (reference sequence).

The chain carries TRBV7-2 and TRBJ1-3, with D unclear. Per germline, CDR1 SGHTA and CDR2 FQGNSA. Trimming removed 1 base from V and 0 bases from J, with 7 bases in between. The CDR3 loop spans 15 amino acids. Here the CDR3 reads CASSLGPISGNTIYF. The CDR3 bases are TGTGCCAGCAGCTTAGGTCCTATCTCTGGAAACACCATATATTTT.

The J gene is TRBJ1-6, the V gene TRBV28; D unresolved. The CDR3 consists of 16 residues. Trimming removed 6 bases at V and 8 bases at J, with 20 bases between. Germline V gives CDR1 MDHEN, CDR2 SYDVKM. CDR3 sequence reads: CASSHEGRRGDSPLHF. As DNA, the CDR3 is TGTGCCAGCAGCCACGAGGGCCGCCGAGGAGATTCACCCCTCCACTTT.

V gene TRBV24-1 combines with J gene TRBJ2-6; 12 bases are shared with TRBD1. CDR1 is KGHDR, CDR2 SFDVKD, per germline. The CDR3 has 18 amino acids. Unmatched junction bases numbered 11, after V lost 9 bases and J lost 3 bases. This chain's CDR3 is CATRAWDRGLCGANVLTF. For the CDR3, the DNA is TGTGCCACCCGAGCATGGGACAGGGGGCTTTGTGGGGCCAACGTCCTGACTTTC.

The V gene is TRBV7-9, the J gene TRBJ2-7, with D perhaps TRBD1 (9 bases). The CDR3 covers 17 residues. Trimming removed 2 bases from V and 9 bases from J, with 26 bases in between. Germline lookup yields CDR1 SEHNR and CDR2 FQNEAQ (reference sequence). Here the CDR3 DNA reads TGTGCCAGCAGCTTAACCCATCTGGGACAGGGACGGGAGGGGCAGTACTTC. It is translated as CASSLTHLGQGREGQYF.

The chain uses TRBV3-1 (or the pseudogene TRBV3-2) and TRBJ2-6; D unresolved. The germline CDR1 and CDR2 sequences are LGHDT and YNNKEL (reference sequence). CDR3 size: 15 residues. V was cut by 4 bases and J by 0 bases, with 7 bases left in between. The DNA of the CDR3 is TGTGCCAGCAGCCCTGCCCCCTCTGGGGCCAACGTCCTGACTTTC. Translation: CASSPAPSGANVLTF.

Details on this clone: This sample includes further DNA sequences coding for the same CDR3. Written as DNA, the CDR3 is TGTGCCAGCAGTTCTCTCAACGAGCAGTACTTC. Protein: CASSSLNEQYF. The V and J genes are TRBV7-2 and TRBJ2-7; D is ambiguous. Germline loops: CDR1 SGHTA, CDR2 FQGNSA. The ends were cut back, 6 bases at V and 5 bases at J, with 8 bases in the middle. The CDR3 covers 11 residues.

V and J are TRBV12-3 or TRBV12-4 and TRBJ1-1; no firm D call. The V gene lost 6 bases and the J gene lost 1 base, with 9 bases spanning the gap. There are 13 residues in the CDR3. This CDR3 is CASSLNRNTEAFF. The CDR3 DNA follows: TGTGCCAGCAGCTTAAACAGGAACACTGAAGCTTTCTTT.

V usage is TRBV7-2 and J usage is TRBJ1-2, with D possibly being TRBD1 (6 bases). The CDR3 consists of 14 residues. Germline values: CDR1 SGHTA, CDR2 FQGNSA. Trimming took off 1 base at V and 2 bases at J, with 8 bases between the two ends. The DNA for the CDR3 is TGTGCCAGCAGCTTAGAAGGGGGAAACTATGGCTACACCTTC. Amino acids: CASSLEGGNYGYTF.